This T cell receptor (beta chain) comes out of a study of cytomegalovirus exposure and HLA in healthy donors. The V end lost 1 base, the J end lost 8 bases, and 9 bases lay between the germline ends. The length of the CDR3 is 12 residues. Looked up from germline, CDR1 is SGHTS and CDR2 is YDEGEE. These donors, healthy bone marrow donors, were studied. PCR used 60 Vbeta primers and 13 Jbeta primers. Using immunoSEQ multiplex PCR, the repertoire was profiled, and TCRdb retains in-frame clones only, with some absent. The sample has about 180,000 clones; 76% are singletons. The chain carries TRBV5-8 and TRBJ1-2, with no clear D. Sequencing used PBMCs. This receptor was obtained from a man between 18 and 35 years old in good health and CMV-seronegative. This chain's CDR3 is CASSLIAGGYTF. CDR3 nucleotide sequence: TGTGCCAGCAGCTTGATTGCGGGGGGCTACACCTTC.